The subject of this entry is one T cell receptor beta chain. No cognate antigen has been identified for it. Read coverage stops 3 residues before the CDR3 terminus; the germline J gene supplies the remainder. These data are taken from a study of T cells in women clearing cervical HPV infection (dated by TCRdb to 2017 to 2018). At the level of the whole study: The cases were 25 women with histologically confirmed HPV16-related CIN3 or worse, and 2 of those women had invasive cancers. The 20 to 25 controls were women who cleared a single incident HPV16 infection within 12 months without developing precancer or cancer. Blood from cases was collected at the visit at which the lesion was first identified, whereas blood from controls was collected once infection was no longer detected. For cases, the median interval between lesion detection and blood sampling was about 140 days, with an interquartile range of roughly 90 to 200 days. Since only a few of the women had HLA typing available, the possibility that HLA type was acting as a confounder could not be ruled out. This exploratory proof-of-principle case-control study, nested within the Guanacaste HPV Natural History Study in Costa Rica, compared TCR repertoires among women with different cervical HPV16 outcomes. Cases were matched to controls by age within five years and by the year the sample was collected. Cases had a median age of approximately 32 years compared with 38 to 40 for controls, and baseline characteristics showed no significant differences between the groups. The parent cohort enrolled 10,000 or so women aged 18 or older in Guanacaste, Costa Rica, during about 1992 to 1995 and followed them for seven to eight years. Quality controls consisted of five blinded duplicates per group, for a total of about 60 samples made up of approximately 50 participants and about ten replicates.

Every participant had a single incident cervical HPV16 infection, and prevalent HPV16 infections were excluded. Cervical HPV DNA was detected with MY09/MY11 PCR, and genotyping was done by dot-blot hybridization. Approximately 15 mL of heparinized blood were centrifuged, and the buffy coat was split into aliquots, frozen at -30 degrees C, and then kept at -80 degrees C. QIAGEN kits were used to extract genomic DNA from the buffy coat specimens. Study-level results and caveats: Because T-cell numbers per sample were unknown, differences in richness could reflect varying T-cell content rather than repertoire biology. TCR repertoire richness was significantly higher in CIN3+ cases than in controls across sequencing depths, while evenness did not differ. Cases had lower TRBV6-7 relative abundance than controls (about 0.099% versus 0.16%; Bonferroni P = 0.0008). Whether associations preceded infection or resulted from infection could not be shown with the cross-sectional design, and effector/memory subsets and HPV-specific T cells were not isolated. By combining richness with V gene abundances, random forest classifiers separated cases from controls with an estimated AUC of roughly 0.8.

V was cut back by 2 bases and J by 5 bases, leaving a gap of 13 bases between them. CDR1 and CDR2 (SEHNR, FQNEAQ) derive from the germline V gene (reference sequence). Inclusive of the bounding cysteine and phenylalanine, the CDR3 is 14 residues long. The 33 bases shown cover part of the CDR3, and their frame starts at base 1. Using the immunoSEQ assay, multiplex PCR amplified TCR beta CDR3 regions from an average of about 1,300 ng of genomic DNA per sample. Primer bias was corrected in the assay by using a complete synthetic TCR repertoire to establish an amplification baseline. The amplicons were sequenced on the Illumina platform. Per the authors' processing: Sequences were error-corrected by clustering with frequency ratios and a modified nearest-neighbor algorithm and were then analyzed in the immunoSEQ Analyzer with IMGT gene definitions. At each rarefaction depth, TCR richness and evenness were averaged over 20 rarefaction repeats, and samples with fewer sequences than the depth were excluded. Wilcoxon rank sum tests with FDR correction were used to compare relative abundances of V, D and J genes between the groups. In the blinded duplicates, the intraclass correlation was just under 97% for TCR richness and averaged 76.4% across 60 to 70 gene segments. The source is immuneACCESS, and TCRdb retained only in-frame sequences with V and J called. Part of the clones is not carried over; for the studies checked, unresolved V genes explain less than half of this, and the remainder is unexplained. V, J and clone size are those of that table, while D and trimming were read from the DNA. The table for this sample records fewer than 30,000 clones. Of the sample, less than 8.5% falls within the top ten clones.

The source of this sequence is a woman aged 18 to 75 with a cervical HPV16 infection that either progressed to CIN3+ or cleared (not recorded which). The chain couples TRBV7-9 to TRBJ2-7, with an unclear D gene assignment. Sequencing was performed on blood buffy coat. CDR3 DNA (partial): TGTGCCAGCAGCTTATCACTGTTGCTCAACGAG. Its product reads: CASSLSLLLNE. The whole CDR3 sequence reads CASSLSLLLNEQYF. Supplemented by the reference TRBV7-9 and TRBJ2-7 proteins around the CDR3, the complete variable domain is DTGVSQNPRHKITKRGQNVTFRCDPISEHNRLYWYRQTLGQGPEFLTYFQNEAQLEKSRLLSDRFSAERPKGSFSTLEIQRTEQGDSAMYLCASSLSLLLNEQYFGPGTRLTVT.